This T cell receptor beta chain was recovered during a study of CD8 T cells in Susac syndrome. The RNA input was about 0.5 to 1 ug, and it was reverse transcribed with random hexamers. Amplification of TCR beta CDR3 was carried out by immunoSEQ multiplex PCR, which covered 54 Vbeta and 13 Jbeta segments. MiXCR, applied by TCRdb to the immunoSEQ multiplex PCR reads, yields one record per CDR3 protein. The sample has 100,000 or so distinct CDR3 sequences, around 90% seen once. Sequencing of TCR beta was performed on blood CD8+ T cells and on blood CD4+ T cells. Controls comprised healthy donors matched for age and sex. TEMRA cells were FACS-enriched, while CD8+ and CD4+ T cells were negatively isolated. The CDR3 covers 15 residues. With 5 bases clipped from V and 2 bases from J, the junction kept 8 bases outside the gene matches. Germline V CDR1 and CDR2: SEHNR, FQNEAQ (reference sequence).

The chain employs TRBV7-9 and TRBJ1-1, with TRBD1 matching over 7 bases. Sequencing was done on a sample of CD4+ T cells from PBMCs. The sequence was obtained from a human donor in good health. The CDR3 here is CASSPTGTANTEAFF. Written as DNA, the CDR3 is TGTGCCAGCAGCCCGACGGGGACAGCTAACACTGAAGCTTTCTTT.